This TCR beta chain originates from a study of tumor-infiltrating lymphocytes in primary liver carcinoma (dated by TCRdb to 2017 to 2019). In terms of the full investigation: Five patients with histopathologically diagnosed primary liver carcinoma underwent surgical resection in China between late 2015 and March 2016. Of the five patients, three men and two women aged 30 to 69 years, four had hepatocellular carcinoma and one had combined HCC and intrahepatic cholangiocarcinoma. The five patients had tumors staged T1-T3 N0M0, with maximum diameters ranging from roughly 4 to 10 cm. Samples yielded roughly 3.5 to 8 million productive TCRbeta reads; read depth did not differ significantly between tissue types. TCRbeta repertoire sequencing, expression microarrays and whole-exome sequencing were combined in the study across five regions of each liver tumor, with adjacent normal tissue and blood also included. A total of about 35 specimens from 5 patients underwent TCRbeta repertoire sequencing, comprising around 25 tumor regions, 5 adjacent noncancerous liver tissues and 5 peripheral blood samples. Technical replicate repertoires showed high reproducibility, with mean shared-clone rates around 0.9 and correlation coefficients above 0.98.

A constant-region primer and ProtoScript II reverse transcriptase were used to reverse-transcribe TCRbeta-specific cDNA from about 0.55 ug total RNA. Three nested multiplex PCR rounds, following a slightly modified ARM-PCR procedure, were used to build the TCRbeta libraries. Multiplex TRBV1-TRBV30 forward primers and a Cbeta reverse primer were used in the first two PCR rounds, each of which was run for 10 to 11 cycles. Sample barcodes and Illumina adapters were added in a final 25-cycle PCR using Deep VentR polymerase. Before sequencing, amplicons between 200 and 500 bp were purified from gel using a QIAquick gel extraction kit. An Illumina HiSeq 2500 was used to sequence the TCRbeta amplicons with 250-bp paired-end reads. The study's processing was this. Reads were quality-trimmed with Trimmomatic v0.33, and paired reads were merged with FLASH v1.2.11 to recover full CDR3 sequences. V, D and J germline segments were assigned to the rearranged TCRbeta sequences by MiGEC v1.2.1b. Clonotype statistics, along with Shannon-Wiener diversity indices, were calculated using VDJtools v1.0.0. To cut down on sampling bias, every analysis after diversity analysis relied on just the 250 most abundant clonotypes from each sample. The raw public data were reprocessed by TCRdb itself: fastp quality trimming at Q25, MiXCR clonotype calling, in-frame beta chains only. Merged by CDR3 protein, the rows form single entries marked with the most common genes and DNA. The V and J calls and clone size come from TCRdb's table, not from the authors' own analysis. The sample records 200,000 or so distinct CDR3 sequences, about two thirds of which are singletons. The top ten clones comprise around 7.1% of the sample.

Blood RNA was extracted from unsorted whole blood with TRIzol reagent; germline DNA came from the DNeasy Blood & Tissue kit. Chronic HBV infection was present in the patients, and the patients were treatment-naive at sampling. Before surgery, four milliliters of peripheral blood were collected into K2EDTA tubes. Ten or more counts support this clonotype. This receptor's antigen is unknown. No much larger clone is present one base from it, and per-base qualities are unavailable. V is cut by 2 bases and J by 6 bases, and the space between the germline ends is 7 bases. According to the germline V gene, CDR1 reads ENHRY and CDR2 reads SYGVKD. The CDR3 runs 13 residues from the cysteine to the phenylalanine. The CDR3 DNA has 39 bases and is translated from base 1. The paper as a whole reports these results and caveats: Repertoire overlap was found to be higher between tumor regions (mean approximately 35%) than between tumor-adjacent (around 17%) or tumor-blood (14%) pairs, consistent with antigen-driven expansion. Only a few patients were included in the study, and the authors note that the findings should be validated in a larger study. Because the samples were bulk and unsorted, CD4+ and CD8+ T cell repertoires could not be compared. The top 250 clones accounted for a significantly greater share of the repertoire in tumors than in blood (p = 0.039). Only the TCR beta chain was sequenced, which likely underestimates true repertoire diversity because unpaired alpha chains were not captured.

The chain is made from TRBV10-3 and TRBJ2-2; confidence is insufficient to name the D gene. This TCR derives from a woman aged 55-69 years with primary liver carcinoma and hepatitis B virus infection. Specimen: peripheral blood. CDR3 sequence: CAISERQPGELFF. The DNA reads TGTGCCATCAGTGAGAGGCAGCCCGGGGAGCTGTTTTTT.